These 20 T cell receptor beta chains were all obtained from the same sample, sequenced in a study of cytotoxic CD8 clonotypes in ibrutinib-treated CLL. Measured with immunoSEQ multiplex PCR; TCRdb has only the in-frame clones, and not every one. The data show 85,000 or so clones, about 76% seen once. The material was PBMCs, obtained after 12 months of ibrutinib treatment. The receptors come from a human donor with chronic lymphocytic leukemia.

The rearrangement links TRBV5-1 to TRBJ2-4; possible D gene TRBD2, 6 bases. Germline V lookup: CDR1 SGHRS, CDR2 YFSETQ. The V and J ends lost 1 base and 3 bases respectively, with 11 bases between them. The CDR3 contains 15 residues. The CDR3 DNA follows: TGCGCCAGCAGCTTGTTGGGGGGAGACAAAAACATTCAGTACTTC. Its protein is CASSLLGGDKNIQYF.

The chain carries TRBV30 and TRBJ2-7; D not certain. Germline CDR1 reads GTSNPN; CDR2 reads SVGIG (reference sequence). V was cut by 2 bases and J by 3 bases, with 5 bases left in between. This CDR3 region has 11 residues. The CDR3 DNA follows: TGTGCCTGGAGTCCCCGCTACGAGCAGTACTTC. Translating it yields CAWSPRYEQYF.

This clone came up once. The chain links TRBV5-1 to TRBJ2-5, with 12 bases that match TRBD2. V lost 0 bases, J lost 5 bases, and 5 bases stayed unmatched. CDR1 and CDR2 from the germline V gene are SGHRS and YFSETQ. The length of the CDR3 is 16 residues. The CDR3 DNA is TGCGCCAGCAGCTTGGGGACTAGCGGGATTGGGGAGACCCAGTACTTC. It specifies CASSLGTSGIGETQYF.

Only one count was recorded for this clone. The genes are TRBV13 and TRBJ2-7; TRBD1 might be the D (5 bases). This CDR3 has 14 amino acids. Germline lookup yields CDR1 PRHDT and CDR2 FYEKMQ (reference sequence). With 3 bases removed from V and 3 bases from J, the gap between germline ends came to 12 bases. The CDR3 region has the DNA TGTGCCAGCAGCTTGGAAGGGGCCCTCTACGAGCAGTACTTC. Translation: CASSLEGALYEQYF.

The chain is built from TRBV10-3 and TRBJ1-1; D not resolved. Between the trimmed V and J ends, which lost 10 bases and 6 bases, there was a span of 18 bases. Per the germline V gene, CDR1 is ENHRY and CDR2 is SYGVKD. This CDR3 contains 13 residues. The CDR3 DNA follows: TGTGCCACCAGACCCGGGTTAGGCGCTGAAGCTTTCTTT. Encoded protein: CATRPGLGAEAFF.

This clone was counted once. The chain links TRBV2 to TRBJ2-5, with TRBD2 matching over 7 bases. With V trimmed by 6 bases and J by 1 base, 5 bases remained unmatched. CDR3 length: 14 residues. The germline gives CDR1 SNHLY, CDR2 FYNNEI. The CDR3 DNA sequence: TGTGCCAGCAGCCCCACTAGCGCCCAAGAGACCCAGTACTTC. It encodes CASSPTSAQETQYF.

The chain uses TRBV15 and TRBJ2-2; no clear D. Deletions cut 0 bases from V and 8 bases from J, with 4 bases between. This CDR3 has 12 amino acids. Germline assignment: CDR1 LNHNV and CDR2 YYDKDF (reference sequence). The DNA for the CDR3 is TGTGCCACCAGCAGAGATTGGGGGGAGCTGTTTTTT. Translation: CATSRDWGELFF.

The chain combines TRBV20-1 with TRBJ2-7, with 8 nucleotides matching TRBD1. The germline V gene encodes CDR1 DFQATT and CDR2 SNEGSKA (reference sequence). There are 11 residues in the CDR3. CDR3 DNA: TGCAGGAAAGACAGGGGCTACGAGCAGTACTTC. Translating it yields CRKDRGYEQYF.

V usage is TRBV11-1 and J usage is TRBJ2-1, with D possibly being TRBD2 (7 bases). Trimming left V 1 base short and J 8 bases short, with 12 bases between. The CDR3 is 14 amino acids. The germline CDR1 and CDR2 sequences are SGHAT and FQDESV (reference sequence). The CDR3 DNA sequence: TGTGCCAGCAGCTTAGTAAGGGGGGGAGATGAGCAGTTCTTC. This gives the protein CASSLVRGGDEQFF.

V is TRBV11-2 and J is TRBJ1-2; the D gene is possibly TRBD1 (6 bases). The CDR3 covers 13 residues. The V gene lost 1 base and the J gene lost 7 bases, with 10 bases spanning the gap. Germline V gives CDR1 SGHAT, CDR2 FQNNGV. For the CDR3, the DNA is TGTGCCAGCAGCTTAGGACAGGTTTCTGGCTACACCTTC. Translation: CASSLGQVSGYTF.

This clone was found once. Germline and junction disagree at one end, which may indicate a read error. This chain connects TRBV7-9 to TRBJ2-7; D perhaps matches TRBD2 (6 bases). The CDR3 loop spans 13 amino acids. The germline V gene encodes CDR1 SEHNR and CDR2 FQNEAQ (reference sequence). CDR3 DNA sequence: TGCGCCAGCAGCCAAGATTGGGGAGGCGAGCAGTACTTC. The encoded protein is CASSQDWGGEQYF.

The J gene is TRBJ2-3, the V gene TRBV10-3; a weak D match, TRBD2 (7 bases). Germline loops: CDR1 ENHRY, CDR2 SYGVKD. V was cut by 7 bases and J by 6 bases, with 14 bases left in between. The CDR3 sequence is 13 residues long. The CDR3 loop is CAINPGEGDTQYF. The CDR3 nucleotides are TGTGCCATCAATCCAGGGGAGGGGGATACGCAGTATTTT.

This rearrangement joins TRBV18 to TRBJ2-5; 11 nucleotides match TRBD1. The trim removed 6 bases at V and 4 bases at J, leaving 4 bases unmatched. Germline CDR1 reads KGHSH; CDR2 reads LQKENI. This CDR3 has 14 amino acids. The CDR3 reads CASSPGTGGETQYF. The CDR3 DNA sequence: TGTGCCAGCTCCCCCGGGACAGGGGGAGAGACCCAGTACTTC.

CDR3 coding DNA: TGTGCCAGCAGCAAACAGGGGGCCCACACTGAAGCTTTCTTT. It yields the protein CASSKQGAHTEAFF. This chain joins TRBV7-9 and TRBJ1-1; 9 bases are a match to TRBD1. Germline assignment: CDR1 SEHNR and CDR2 FQNEAQ (reference sequence). This CDR3 has 14 residues. J lost 3 bases, V lost 5 bases, and 4 bases had no gene match.

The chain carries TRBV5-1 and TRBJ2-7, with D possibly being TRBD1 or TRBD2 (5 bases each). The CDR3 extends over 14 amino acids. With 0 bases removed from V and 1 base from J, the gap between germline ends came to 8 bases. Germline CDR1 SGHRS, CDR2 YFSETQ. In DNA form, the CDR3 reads TGCGCCAGCAGCTTGGAGGGACGGTCCTACGAGCAGTACTTC. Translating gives CASSLEGRSYEQYF.

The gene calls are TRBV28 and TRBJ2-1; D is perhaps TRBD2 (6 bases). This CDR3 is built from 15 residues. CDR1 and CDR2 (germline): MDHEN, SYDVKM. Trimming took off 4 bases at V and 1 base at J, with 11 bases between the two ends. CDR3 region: CASSYSGGSYNEQFF. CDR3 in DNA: TGTGCCAGCAGTTACAGCGGAGGGTCCTACAATGAGCAGTTCTTC.

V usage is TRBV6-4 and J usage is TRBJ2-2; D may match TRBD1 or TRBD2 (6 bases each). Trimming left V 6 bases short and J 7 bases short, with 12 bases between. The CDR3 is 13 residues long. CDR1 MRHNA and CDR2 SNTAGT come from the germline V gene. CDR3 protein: CASRGGAGGELFF. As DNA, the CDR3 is TGTGCCAGCAGGGGGGGCGCCGGCGGGGAGCTGTTTTTT.

The CDR3: CASSTARPHNEQFF. The CDR3 DNA sequence: TGTGCCAGTAGTACTGCCCGGCCCCACAATGAGCAGTTCTTC. This chain uses TRBV19 with TRBJ2-1; D is unclear. The CDR3 length is 14 residues. The V gene's germline CDR1 is LNHDA and CDR2 SQIVND (reference sequence). V was shortened by 4 bases and J by 5 bases, with 12 bases between the two germline ends.

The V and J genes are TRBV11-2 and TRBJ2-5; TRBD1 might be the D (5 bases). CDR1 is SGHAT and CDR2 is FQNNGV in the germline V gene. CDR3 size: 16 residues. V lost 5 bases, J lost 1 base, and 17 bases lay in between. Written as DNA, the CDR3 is TGTGCCAGCAGCCTCGGTATAGGGGTCCGCCAAGAGACCCAGTACTTC. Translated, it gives CASSLGIGVRQETQYF.

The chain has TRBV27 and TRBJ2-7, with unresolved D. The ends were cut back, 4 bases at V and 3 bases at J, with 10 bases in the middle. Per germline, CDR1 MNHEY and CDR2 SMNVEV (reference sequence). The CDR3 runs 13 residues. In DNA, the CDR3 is TGTGCCAGCAGTTCCTCGGGCTACTACGAGCAGTACTTC. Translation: CASSSSGYYEQYF.